Shown below are 3 T cell receptor beta chains from a single sample sequenced in a study of T cells in localized non-small cell lung cancer. TCRdb's table, derived via immunoSEQ multiplex PCR, lists solely in-frame clones and lacks some. The data show about 9,200 clones, nearly 90% seen once. The sample was peripheral blood, taken before any cancer treatment. The source of these receptors is a female donor older than 55 with stage II squamous cell lung carcinoma.

This clone was picked up a small number of times. The rearrangement uses TRBV19 and TRBJ1-1, with D unresolved. V dropped 5 bases and J dropped 5 bases, with 12 bases sitting between them. This CDR3 comprises 13 residues. Germline V gene lookup returns CDR1 LNHDA and CDR2 SQIVND (reference sequence). The CDR3: CASSWVRRTEAFF. CDR3 coding DNA: TGTGCCAGTAGTTGGGTCCGTAGGACTGAAGCTTTCTTT.

The rearrangement links TRBV5-1 to TRBJ1-2; TRBD1 matches at 7 bases. Trimming removed 2 bases from V and 8 bases from J; junction bases left unmatched: 3. Germline V gene sequence: CDR1 SGHRS, CDR2 YFSETQ. CDR3 length equals 12 residues. CDR3 in DNA: TGCGCCAGCAGCTTACAGGGGTTAGGCTACACCTTC. It codes for CASSLQGLGYTF.

This clone is a singleton in its sample. The V and J genes are TRBV19 and TRBJ1-1, with D perhaps TRBD1 (6 bases). The germline gives CDR1 LNHDA, CDR2 SQIVND (reference sequence). The CDR3 totals 13 residues. V lost 1 base, J lost 6 bases, and 9 bases lay in between. This chain's CDR3 is CASSIAGDAEAFF. The CDR3 DNA sequence: TGTGCCAGTAGTATAGCAGGGGACGCTGAAGCTTTCTTT.